Following are 6 T cell receptor beta chains from one sample sequenced in a study of cytomegalovirus exposure and HLA in healthy donors. Primers included in the PCR were 60 Vbeta and 13 Jbeta primers. Some clones are missing from TCRdb's copy, which holds only in-frame ones; the method was immunoSEQ multiplex PCR. Of approximately 200,000 clones in the sample, around 81% were seen once. The sequenced sample was PBMCs. The source is a man younger than 40 in good health and CMV-seronegative.

The chain employs TRBV28 and TRBJ1-5; tentatively, D is TRBD1 (6 bases). Between the trimmed V and J ends, which lost 3 bases and 2 bases, there was a span of 17 bases. In germline, CDR1 is MDHEN, CDR2 SYDVKM. CDR3 length: 17 amino acids. The CDR3 loop reads CASSLFQGNSGNQPQHF. DNA of the CDR3: TGTGCCAGCAGTTTGTTCCAGGGGAATTCAGGCAATCAGCCCCAGCATTTT.

This clone showed up just a few times. This chain connects TRBV7-9 to TRBJ1-6, with D tentatively TRBD1 (5 bases). The CDR3 consists of 15 residues. The germline V gene encodes CDR1 SEHNR and CDR2 FQNEAQ (reference sequence). The germline V and J ends were trimmed by 5 bases and 6 bases, with 14 bases remaining between them. CDR3 coding DNA: TGTGCCAGCAGCCATATTAATCAGGGTAATTCACCCCTCCACTTT. Protein product: CASSHINQGNSPLHF.

The J gene is TRBJ2-7, the V gene TRBV28, with D perhaps TRBD1 (5 bases). Per germline, CDR1 MDHEN and CDR2 SYDVKM. This CDR3 spans 16 amino acids. V was cut by 5 bases and J by 6 bases, with 23 bases left in between. The CDR3 protein is CASSPDSLIWVGEQYF. In DNA, the CDR3 is TGTGCCAGCAGTCCTGACAGTTTGATCTGGGTTGGCGAGCAGTACTTC. Looking up the rest from reference TRBV28 and TRBJ2-7 gives the full variable domain: DVKVTQSSRYLVKRTGEKVFLECVQDMDHENMFWYRQDPGLGLRLIYFSYDVKMKEKGDIPEGYSVSREKKERFSLILESASTNQTSMYLCASSPDSLIWVGEQYFGPGTRLTVT.

The chain has TRBV9 and TRBJ2-1; 13 bases are a match to TRBD2. Germline CDR1 SGDLS, CDR2 YYNGEE. The J segment lost 1 base and the V segment lost 4 bases, leaving 8 bases of the junction unmatched. The CDR3 consists of 18 residues. The CDR3 region is CASSPQGLAGLSYNEQFF. The CDR3 nucleotides are TGTGCCAGCAGCCCCCAGGGACTAGCGGGGCTTTCCTACAATGAGCAGTTCTTC.

The V and J genes are TRBV4-2 and TRBJ2-7; maybe TRBD2 (6 bases). Per germline, CDR1 LGHNA and CDR2 YNFKEQ. V shed 5 bases and J shed 3 bases, with 17 bases lying between them. The CDR3 spans 15 residues. The CDR3 nucleotides are TGTGCCAGCAGCGGGGCCGGGACTGGGTACTACGAGCAGTACTTC. It translates to CASSGAGTGYYEQYF.

This clone was found a few times. The gene calls are TRBV2 and TRBJ1-2; 7 bases are shared with TRBD1. V shed 6 bases, J shed 5 bases, and the junction held 9 bases outside the gene matches. Germline CDR1 and CDR2: SNHLY and FYNNEI. The CDR3 runs to 14 residues. This CDR3 is CASRPTGDSYGYTF. As DNA, the CDR3 is TGTGCCAGCAGACCCACAGGGGATTCATATGGCTACACCTTC.